This entry lists 4 T cell receptor beta chains sequenced from one sample in a study of Graves' ophthalmopathy and Graves' hyperthyroidism. TCR beta CDR3 regions were amplified from RNA transcripts. Second-round multiplex PCR came after first-round RT-PCR with HTBI primers. Each CDR3 protein is one row after TCRdb ran MiXCR on the multiplex PCR reads. The sample lists about 740,000 distinct CDR3 sequences, 40% occurring once. Sequences were obtained from peripheral blood. The receptors here all came from an adult man with Graves' ophthalmopathy.

The rearrangement joins TRBV10-3 to TRBJ2-5, with 8 bases matching TRBD1. Germline CDR1 and CDR2: ENHRY and SYGVKD. There are 13 residues in the CDR3. The ends lost 6 bases at V and 7 bases at J; junction bases unmatched: 7. The CDR3 loop reads CAISRPGQGTQYF. The CDR3 DNA sequence: TGTGCCATCAGCAGACCAGGACAGGGGACCCAGTACTTC.

In DNA form, the CDR3 reads TGCAGTGCTAGAAACGGAAGGGCAGGGATCACCGGGGAGCTGTTTTTT. Translation gives CSARNGRAGITGELFF. The gene calls are TRBV20-1 and TRBJ2-2; a weak D match, TRBD1 (5 bases). Germline V gene sequence: CDR1 DFQATT, CDR2 SNEGSKA (reference sequence). This CDR3 has 16 residues. V was trimmed by 2 bases and J by 4 bases, leaving 17 bases between them.

CDR3 protein: CSAREALTRYQPQHF. For the CDR3, the DNA is TGCAGTGCTAGAGAGGCCCTAACTCGGTATCAGCCCCAGCATTTT. V usage is TRBV20-1 and J usage is TRBJ1-5; no reliable D call. V dropped 0 bases and J dropped 5 bases, with 14 bases sitting between them. In germline, CDR1 is DFQATT, CDR2 SNEGSKA (reference sequence). The CDR3 totals 15 residues.

The V call is TRBV12-5, the J call TRBJ2-5, with D maybe TRBD2 (6 bases). Germline-derived CDR1 and CDR2 are LGHNT and FRNRAP. The germline V and J ends were trimmed by 4 bases and 1 base, with 10 bases remaining between them. This CDR3 region has 14 residues. CDR3 loop: CASGSGLSQETQYF. For the CDR3, the DNA is TGTGCTAGTGGTTCAGGACTATCCCAAGAGACCCAGTACTTC.